This T cell receptor (beta chain) was documented in a study of cytomegalovirus exposure and HLA in healthy donors. It was with 60 Vbeta and 13 Jbeta primers that the PCR ran. This table comes from immunoSEQ multiplex PCR, and its TCRdb copy is limited to in-frame clones, with some not included. The table has some 110,000 clones, approximately 81% seen once. Findings and caveats of the study: A further, later analysis showed that HLA-associated TCR beta chains (compared with equally common others) were more clonally expanded.

With 0 bases clipped from V and 7 bases from J, the junction kept 4 bases outside the gene matches. CDR1 and CDR2 (germline): SGHVS, FNYEAQ. The CDR3 contains 17 residues. Turning to this clone: The antigen remains undetermined.

The sequencing sample was made of PBMCs. This receptor was taken from a woman under 30 in good health and CMV-seropositive. The chain employs TRBV7-6 and TRBJ2-1; TRBD2 matches at 15 bases. CDR3 sequence: CASSLAIGTSGGNEQFF. In DNA, the CDR3 is TGTGCCAGCAGCTTAGCCATCGGGACTAGCGGGGGGAATGAGCAGTTCTTC.